These 5 T cell receptor beta chains came from one sample sequenced in a study of T cell changes during pregnancy in multiple sclerosis. The repertoire was sequenced with immunoSEQ multiplex PCR; TCRdb's copy has only in-frame clones and lacks some. The sample has roughly 90,000 clones, 80% to 95% seen once. The specimen comprised peripheral blood, sampled in the first trimester of pregnancy. Receptor source: a female donor with multiple sclerosis, enrolled in a pregnancy study.

The chain links TRBV19 to TRBJ2-3, with D maybe TRBD2 (7 bases). The germline CDR1 and CDR2 sequences are LNHDA and SQIVND (reference sequence). The V gene lost 3 bases and the J gene lost 0 bases, with 16 bases spanning the gap. The CDR3 extends over 17 amino acids. The CDR3 is CASSMGGAGFSTDTQYF. CDR3 coding DNA: TGTGCCAGTAGTATGGGGGGGGCGGGCTTCAGCACAGATACGCAGTATTTT.

The rearrangement uses TRBV4-2 and TRBJ1-4; TRBD1 agrees at 10 bases. The junction had 13 bases not matched to a gene; V was cut back by 6 bases and J by 0 bases. CDR1 is LGHNA, CDR2 YNFKEQ, per germline. The CDR3 has 19 residues. In DNA, the CDR3 is TGTGCCAGCAGTCACGTGATGGGACAGGGGACCCCAACTAATGAAAAACTGTTTTTT. The encoded protein is CASSHVMGQGTPTNEKLFF.

The V gene is TRBV12-5, the J gene TRBJ2-2, with 15 bases that match TRBD2. Per germline, CDR1 LGHNT and CDR2 FRNRAP. This CDR3 comprises 18 residues. The J segment lost 9 bases and the V segment lost 5 bases, leaving 13 bases of the junction unmatched. CDR3 region: CASGNPGLAGGLTRELFF. The CDR3 DNA reads as TGTGCTAGTGGTAACCCGGGACTAGCGGGGGGCCTAACTAGGGAGCTGTTTTTT.

This sequence joins TRBV6-6 and TRBJ2-5, with D hard to call. There are 14 residues in the CDR3. Per germline, CDR1 MNHNY and CDR2 SVGAGI (reference sequence). The V gene lost 2 bases and the J gene lost 5 bases, with 12 bases spanning the gap. The CDR3 here is CASSYGVAGETQYF. DNA for the CDR3: TGTGCCAGCAGTTACGGAGTAGCCGGGGAGACCCAGTACTTC.

V is TRBV27 and J is TRBJ2-1; TRBD1 is a possible D gene (6 bases). The CDR3 sequence is 11 residues long. The V and J ends lost 3 bases and 9 bases respectively, with 6 bases between them. Germline assignment: CDR1 MNHEY and CDR2 SMNVEV (reference sequence). CDR3 sequence (DNA): TGTGCCAGCAGTTTGGGGGCTGAGCAGTTCTTC. It encodes CASSLGAEQFF.